The clone carrying this T cell receptor (beta chain) was recorded a few times. CDR1 is SGHKS, CDR2 YYEKEE, per germline (reference sequence). The CDR3 extends over 13 amino acids. Unmatched junction bases numbered 5, after V lost 4 bases and J lost 6 bases. These data come from a study of early T cells in non-severe SARS-CoV-2 infection. Via MiXCR, TCRdb re-called the 5' RACE reads, giving one row per CDR3 protein. Of approximately 46,000 distinct CDR3 sequences in the sample, around 5.7% are singletons; the top ten hold about an eighth. Sequencing was done on a sample of whole blood. This clonotype was sampled from an adult who was a healthcare worker with PCR-confirmed SARS-CoV-2 infection or an uninfected control (not recorded which). This chain uses TRBV5-5 with TRBJ1-2, with TRBD1 identical over 8 bases. CDR3 DNA: TGTGCCAGCAGCCTGACAGGGGCCAATGGCTACACCTTC. The encoded protein is CASSLTGANGYTF.